What follows are 8 T cell receptor beta chains derived from one specimen sequenced in a study of T-cell memory formation after mild COVID-19. TCRdb reprocessed the 5' RACE reads via MiXCR and lists one record per CDR3 protein. The table lists some 410,000 distinct CDR3 sequences, 20% to 30% of them singletons. The sample consisted of PBMCs or a T cell subset sorted from them (not recorded which). The receptor set was obtained from an adult woman who had mild COVID-19 (a few samples of this study predate the infection). Cell type and time point are not known.

The chain uses TRBV18 and TRBJ2-1; no reliable D call. Per the germline V gene, CDR1 is KGHSH and CDR2 is LQKENI. V lost 0 bases and J 1 base, leaving 10 bases between the germline ends. The CDR3 has 16 residues. CDR3: CASSPPNLASYNEQFF. As DNA, the CDR3 is TGTGCCAGCTCACCACCTAATTTGGCTTCCTACAATGAGCAGTTCTTC.

This clonotype came up many times. The chain combines TRBV4-3 with TRBJ1-2; D gene uncertain. Germline V gives CDR1 LGHNA, CDR2 YSLEER. The CDR3 runs 12 residues. Between the trimmed V and J ends, which lost 1 base and 3 bases, there was a span of 3 bases. The CDR3 spells CASSQGDYGYTF. The CDR3 bases are TGCGCCAGCAGCCAAGGGGACTATGGCTACACCTTC.

This clonotype was seen more than once but under ten times. This sequence joins TRBV11-2 and TRBJ2-3, with a possible D match to TRBD1 (6 bases). CDR3 length: 17 residues. Germline V gene data show CDR1 as SGHAT and CDR2 as FQNNGV. With 2 bases removed from V and 0 bases from J, the gap between germline ends came to 15 bases. CDR3 loop: CASSLSQGPTSTDTQYF. Written as DNA, the CDR3 is TGTGCCAGCAGCTTAAGCCAGGGGCCTACTAGCACAGATACGCAGTATTTT.

CDR3 coding DNA: TGCAGCGTTGACCCTAGCGGGAGGGCCCGTGAGCAGTTCTTC. Encoded protein: CSVDPSGRAREQFF. The chain couples TRBV29-1 to TRBJ2-1; 12 bases are shared with TRBD2. Trimming cost V 3 bases and J 9 bases; bases outside gene matches: 6. In germline, CDR1 is SQVTM, CDR2 ANQGSEA. CDR3 length equals 14 residues.

Only a few counts were recorded for this clonotype. The chain couples TRBV7-9 to TRBJ2-1; 12 bases align to TRBD2. Germline V gene data show CDR1 as SEHNR and CDR2 as FQNEAQ (reference sequence). The CDR3 has 18 amino acids. J was trimmed by 0 bases and V by 5 bases; bases with no gene match: 8. This CDR3 is CASSRLAGEGSSYNEQFF. In DNA form, the CDR3 reads TGTGCCAGCAGCCGACTAGCGGGAGAGGGATCCTCCTACAATGAGCAGTTCTTC.

This chain joins TRBV6-6 and TRBJ2-7; 8 positions match TRBD1. Looked up from germline, CDR1 is MNHNY and CDR2 is SVGAGI (reference sequence). The CDR3 extends over 13 amino acids. V gave up 6 bases and J gave up 6 bases; unmatched junction bases: 7. CDR3: CASRTTDRGEQYF. CDR3 nucleotides: TGTGCCAGCAGGACGACCGACAGGGGCGAGCAGTACTTC.

CDR3: CASKVGLAASYEQYF. For the CDR3, the DNA is TGCGCCAGCAAGGTGGGGCTAGCGGCGTCCTACGAGCAGTACTTC. The chain couples TRBV5-1 to TRBJ2-7, with TRBD2 matching 7 bases. The CDR3 is 15 residues long. Germline CDR1 and CDR2: SGHRS and YFSETQ. Trimming at V came to 6 bases and at J to 1 base, leaving 10 bases not matched to a gene.

The chain uses TRBV25-1 and TRBJ2-1; D remains ambiguous. The CDR3 length is 12 residues. Per germline, CDR1 MGHDK and CDR2 SYGVNS. V was clipped by 8 bases and J by 9 bases, with 14 bases between them. Here the CDR3 reads CASSPGLSEQFF. The CDR3 DNA is TGTGCCAGCTCCCCGGGTCTAAGTGAGCAGTTCTTC.